This T cell receptor beta chain originates from a study of cytomegalovirus exposure and HLA in healthy donors. The germline gives CDR1 WNHNN, CDR2 SYGVQD (reference sequence). CDR3 size: 12 residues. Trimming took off 6 bases at V and 5 bases at J, with 11 bases between the two ends. Notes on the study in general: Specificity of three CMV-associated chains for CMV antigens was verified in vitro. Most TCR sequences were uncommon, yet certain public TCRs appeared in many donors. Reported results showed that the classifier diagnosed cytomegalovirus status with high specificity and sensitivity.

Turning to this clone: Its matching antigen is unknown.

It was the approximately 130-subject validation cohort, separate from the 666-subject first cohort, to which the donors belonged. Data came from immunoSEQ multiplex PCR; TCRdb stores just in-frame clones and leaves some out. The sample gives about 110,000 clones, about 85% of which show up once; approximately 3% is in the top ten. The V gene is TRBV10-1, the J gene TRBJ2-7; maybe TRBD1 (6 bases). This TCR came from a woman in her late teens or twenties in good health and CMV-seronegative. The specimen was PBMCs. Written as DNA, the CDR3 is TGCGCCAGCAGGGGGGCCGGTCACGAGCAGTACTTC. This sequence encodes CASRGAGHEQYF.